This T cell receptor beta chain was documented in a study of CXCR3-negative and CXCR3-positive naive CD8 T cells (dated by TCRdb to between 2019 and 2020). Broadly, across the study: About 150 million TRB reads were obtained in total, roughly 1.5 +/- 0.3 million reads per library. The diversity and physicochemical repertoire analyses included some 11 donors pooled from two independent experiments. For the TRBV-TRBJ cluster analysis, the naive subsets came from a handful of donors, while the memory cells came from 3 donors.

The CDR3 sequence holds 15 residues, the cysteine and phenylalanine included. No DNA sequence is on record. CDR1 and CDR2 are read off the germline V gene (reference sequence) as SGHNT and YYREEE. The paper's findings and limits, for the study overall: Because CXCR3 expression was partially decreased after cryopreservation, freshly isolated PBMCs were used for most assays. Surface CD5, linked to self-reactivity in mice, was comparable between naive subsets; TCR interaction strength was therefore also inferred from TRB CDR3 physicochemical properties. TRBV-TRBJ usage was similar between naive CXCR3-negative and CXCR3-positive cells from the same donor, while memory cells showed distinct patterns. Comparably high repertoire diversity was found in both naive subsets, whereas much lower repertoire diversity was found in memory CD8+ T cells.

In regard to this clonotype: Its antigen is currently not known.

For every CD8+ T cell subset, 300,000 cells were flow-sorted straight into RLT lysis buffer, and each subset was sorted in triplicate. Peripheral blood mononuclear cells were isolated from buffy coats by standard density gradient centrifugation. Total RNA was extracted from sorted cells using an RNeasy Mini Kit. Sequencing instrument: NextSeq 550. The Human TCR Profiling Kit (MiLaboratory) was used to make UMI-labeled 5' RACE TRB cDNA libraries. cDNA synthesis used the entire amount of extracted RNA, and PCR amplification then used the entire amount of cDNA produced. Libraries were prepared in parallel with an identical number of PCR cycles. The authors' analysis ran thus. With a requirement of at least two reads per UMI, MIGEC and MiXCR extracted about 50,000 +/- 10,000 unique UMI-labeled TRB cDNA molecules per library. On average, each library contained about 40,000 +/- 10,000 functional in-frame TRB CDR3 nucleotide clonotypes without stop codons. After downsampling to 5000 UMI-labeled TRB molecules per sample, diversity metrics, including normalized Shannon-Wiener and Chao1, were computed in VDJtools. For the central five CDR3 residues, VDJtools calculated physicochemical properties weighted by clonotype size, namely interaction energy, strength, volume and Kidera factor 4. Each CDR3 protein sequence appears as one entry after TCRdb reprocessed the reads, and no DNA is included. The V and J calls shown here were made by TCRdb, not taken from the authors' results. The sample's clone listing holds over 45,000 distinct CDR3 sequences. Approximately 16% of the sample goes to the ten largest clones.

In this chain, TRBV5-4 is recombined with TRBJ2-4. Sequencing was carried out using memory CD8+ T cells from blood. The intended sense of this specimen's cell subset or site label: conventional CD8+ memory T cells (TMEM), sorted as controls. The clonotype was recovered from a human donor in good health. Some clones in this sample may be carry-over from other donors' samples. The CDR3 in this case is CASSMDLSTKNIQYF.